The subject of this entry is one T cell receptor beta chain. What it binds is not known. In germline, CDR1 is SEHNR, CDR2 FQNEAQ (reference sequence). V lost 6 bases, J lost 6 bases, and 8 bases stayed unmatched. The length of the CDR3 is 14 residues. TCR beta CDR3 regions were amplified from RNA. HTBI primers drove first-round RT-PCR of the TCR CDR3. TCRdb used MiXCR to reprocess the multiplex PCR reads, holding one entry per CDR3 protein. Among a few hundred thousand distinct CDR3 sequences, around 45% were seen once, and the ten largest hold more than 7%. The entry originates in a study of T cells in Graves' hyperthyroidism and ophthalmopathy. General study results and limits: The model predicted ophthalmopathy a median roughly six months before onset.

The chain recombines TRBV7-9 with TRBJ2-7; 10 bases fit TRBD1. The TCR was taken from a woman in her late teens or twenties with Graves' hyperthyroidism. The material sequenced was peripheral blood or thyroid tissue (not recorded which). As DNA, the CDR3 is TGTGCCAGCAGTACTCGGACAGGGGGTGGCGAGCAGTACTTC. Residues: CASSTRTGGGEQYF.